This section outlines one T cell receptor beta chain sequence together with its context. This specimen belongs to a study of T cells in Graves' hyperthyroidism and ophthalmopathy. Germline V gene sequence: CDR1 SGDLS, CDR2 YYNGEE. V dropped 0 bases and J dropped 11 bases, with 18 bases sitting between them. The CDR3 runs 15 residues. RNA transcripts yielded amplified TCR beta CDR3 regions. With the HTBI primer set, the TCR CDR3 went through a first round of RT-PCR. TCRdb processed the multiplex PCR reads anew with MiXCR; each CDR3 protein has one entry. The sample holds 530,000 or so distinct CDR3 sequences; 46% are singletons and the top ten take around 7.7%.

The TCR comes from a woman under 30 with Graves' hyperthyroidism. Sequences were obtained from peripheral blood or thyroid tissue (not recorded which). The V and J genes are TRBV9 and TRBJ1-5, with D unclear. CDR3 in DNA: TGTGCCAGCAGCGTAGGTAATGCACAGCAAGAGACCCAGCATTTT. It codes for CASSVGNAQQETQHF.